The T cell receptor beta chain under discussion was sequenced for a study of cytomegalovirus exposure and HLA in healthy donors. V was pared by 5 bases and J by 7 bases, with 18 bases between. CDR3 length: 14 amino acids. Germline V CDR1 and CDR2: SQVTM, ANQGSEA. Use of 60 Vbeta and 13 Jbeta primers characterized the PCR. The repertoire was sequenced with immunoSEQ multiplex PCR; TCRdb's copy has only in-frame clones and lacks some. This sample carries about 150,000 clones, about four fifths of them seen once, and the ten largest clones take 3.5% to 5.5%. The chain uses TRBV29-1 and TRBJ2-1; TRBD2 might be the D (5 bases). Source material: PBMCs. This receptor was taken from a woman aged 40 to 50 in good health and CMV-seropositive. The CDR3 DNA sequence: TGCAGCGTTAGTTTCGGCGGACTGGATAATGAGCAGTTCTTC. Its translation: CSVSFGGLDNEQFF.